Listed below are T cell receptor beta chains from one sample, sequenced in a study of blood T cells in healthy people across ages. From the 5' RACE reads, TCRdb called clonotypes with MiXCR, one entry per CDR3 protein. Seen here are over 600,000 distinct CDR3 sequences, around 50% observed once, and the top ten hold about 26%. Sequencing was done on a sample of blood. These receptors were taken from a man aged 40-55 years in good health. The CDR3 runs from the conserved cysteine through the conserved F or W. A D gene is named only where the DNA matches it firmly. A row's size may be missing; if present it is once, few, many or a size class.

TRBJ2-1,.,TRBV2,.,CASLEVTYNEQFF,TGTGCCAGCCTCGAGGTAACATACAATGAGCAGTTCTTC
TRBJ2-7,TRBD2,TRBV4-1,.,CASSQDTQREDLTYEQYF,TGCGCCAGCAGCCAAGATACCCAGCGGGAGGACTTAACCTACGAGCAGTACTTC
TRBJ1-4,.,TRBV14,.,CASRHSGNEKLFF,TGTGCCAGCAGGCACAGTGGTAATGAAAAACTGTTTTTT
TRBJ1-4,TRBD1,TRBV30,few,CAWSSGQGASEKLFF,TGTGCCTGGAGTTCGGGACAGGGGGCAAGTGAAAAACTGTTTTTT
TRBJ1-2,.,TRBV6-5,.,CASSYSGHRRGSYGYTF,TGTGCCAGCAGTTACTCCGGCCACCGAAGGGGAAGCTATGGCTACACCTTC
TRBJ2-3,.,TRBV12-3/TRBV12-4,few,CASSSRGPDTQYF,TGTGCCAGCAGTTCCAGAGGCCCAGATACGCAGTATTTT
TRBJ2-6,.,TRBV6-1,few,CATKKWYRATLSSGANVLTF,TGTGCCACCAAAAAGTGGTACAGGGCGACTTTAAGCTCTGGGGCCAACGTCCTGACTTTC
TRBJ2-7,TRBD2,TRBV7-2,few,CASSRRLAESYEQYF,TGTGCCAGCAGCCGAAGACTAGCGGAGTCCTACGAGCAGTACTTC
TRBJ2-5,TRBD1,TRBV11-2,many,CASSLDQSIGTGGETQYF,TGTGCCAGCAGCTTAGATCAAAGTATCGGGACAGGGGGAGAGACCCAGTACTTC
TRBJ2-5,TRBD1,TRBV24-1,.,CATSDLDRVGETQYF,TGTGCCACCAGTGATTTGGACAGGGTAGGGGAGACCCAGTACTTC
TRBJ1-2,.,TRBV5-1,.,CATRTADSYGYTF,TGCGCTACTAGGACGGCAGACTCCTATGGCTACACCTTC
TRBJ2-3,TRBD2,TRBV20-1,few,CSSPGLAGLGDTQYF,TGCAGTTCCCCGGGACTAGCGGGGCTTGGGGATACGCAGTATTTT
TRBJ2-1,TRBD2,TRBV5-6,.,CASTTSGAFPRYNEQFF,TGTGCCTCGACAACTAGCGGGGCCTTTCCTCGGTACAATGAGCAGTTCTTC
TRBJ2-1,.,TRBV7-2,once,CTSSSSAGTQNVQFF,TGTACCAGCAGCTCCTCCGCCGGGACTCAGAATGTGCAGTTCTTC
TRBJ1-5,TRBD1,TRBV7-2,many,CASSPGQGNQPQHF,TGTGCCAGCAGCCCCGGACAGGGGAATCAGCCCCAGCATTTT
TRBJ2-1,TRBD2,TRBV7-9,once,CASSPLRGRAGLVYEQFF,TGTGCCAGCAGTCCCCTGCGCGGGAGGGCCGGTTTGGTCTACGAGCAGTTCTTC
TRBJ2-3,TRBD1,TRBV11-2,few,CASTPTGVAQYF,TGTGCCAGCACCCCGACAGGGGTAGCGCAGTATTTT
TRBJ2-7,.,TRBV7-9,.,CASSLAVGVYEQYF,TGTGCCAGCAGCTTAGCGGTGGGGGTATACGAGCAGTACTTC
TRBJ2-5,TRBD1,TRBV7-2,.,CASSFRTGQETQYF,TGTGCCAGCAGCTTTCGGACAGGACAAGAGACCCAGTACTTC
TRBJ2-3,TRBD1,TRBV5-1,.,CASSLMGQRTDTQYF,TGCGCCAGCAGCTTAATGGGACAGCGCACAGATACGCAGTATTTT
TRBJ2-1,.,TRBV14,.,CASSPRTVLRNEQFF,TGTGCCAGCAGCCCGAGGACTGTTCTCCGCAATGAGCAGTTCTTC
TRBJ1-1,.,TRBV5-1,.,CASSLEAGRVEAFF,TGCGCCAGCAGCTTGGAGGCAGGGCGGGTTGAAGCTTTCTTT
TRBJ2-1,.,TRBV7-2,once,CASSLGRVLLNEQFF,TGTGCCAGCAGCTTAGGCAGGGTCCTCTTGAATGAGCAGTTCTTC
TRBJ1-1,TRBD1,TRBV4-2,.,CASSQDWTGINTEAFF,TGTGCCAGCAGCCAAGACTGGACAGGAATTAACACTGAAGCTTTCTTT
TRBJ1-2,.,TRBV29-1,many,CSVEYRENGYTF,TGCAGCGTTGAGTACAGGGAGAATGGCTACACCTTC
TRBJ2-1,.,TRBV11-2,.,CASSPWGEIYNEQFF,TGTGCCAGCAGCCCGTGGGGGGAGATATACAATGAGCAGTTCTTC
TRBJ2-2,.,TRBV11-3,.,CASSLGVQGAGELFF,TGTGCCAGCAGCTTAGGTGTCCAGGGAGCCGGGGAGCTGTTTTTT
TRBJ1-6,.,TRBV14,.,CASSQDLISSYNSPLHF,TGTGCCAGCAGCCAAGATTTAATCAGCTCCTATAATTCACCCCTCCACTTT
TRBJ2-1,.,TRBV29-1,.,CSVLDNGGNEQFF,TGCAGCGTTCTTGATAATGGGGGCAATGAGCAGTTCTTC
TRBJ1-4,.,TRBV7-9,.,CASSSRGSGNEKLFF,TGTGCCAGCAGTTCACGGGGGTCGGGTAATGAAAAACTGTTTTTT
TRBJ2-3,.,TRBV6-4,few,CASNDPGSTDTQYF,TGTGCCAGCAACGATCCAGGGAGCACAGATACGCAGTATTTT
TRBJ2-7,.,TRBV5-6,.,CASSLMQSGYEQYF,TGTGCCAGCAGCTTGATGCAATCTGGCTACGAGCAGTACTTC
TRBJ1-2,.,TRBV27,once,CASSFSAGPYGYTF,TGTGCCAGCAGTTTCTCGGCAGGGCCCTATGGCTACACCTTC
TRBJ2-3,.,TRBV28,.,CASSFVQTTDTQYF,TGTGCCAGCAGTTTTGTGCAGACCACAGATACGCAGTATTTT
TRBJ2-5,.,TRBV6-6,.,CASTKDGLAQETQYF,TGTGCCAGCACCAAGGATGGGCTAGCGCAAGAGACCCAGTACTTC
TRBJ2-6,.,TRBV6-1,.,CASSDYTGAGANVLTF,TGTGCCAGCAGTGATTATACGGGAGCTGGGGCCAACGTCCTGACTTTC
TRBJ1-2,.,TRBV29-1,.,CSVAPRQANYGYTF,TGCAGCGTTGCCCCTCGACAGGCTAACTATGGCTACACCTTC
TRBJ2-1,.,TRBV7-3,.,CASSLGLGENEQFF,TGTGCCAGCAGCTTGGGTTTGGGGGAAAATGAGCAGTTCTTC
TRBJ2-5,.,TRBV5-5,.,CASALYQEDRRDQETQYF,TGTGCCAGCGCCCTCTACCAGGAGGACAGACGAGACCAAGAGACCCAGTACTTC
TRBJ2-5,TRBD2,TRBV12-3/TRBV12-4,.,CASRRTSRETQYF,TGTGCCAGCAGACGGACTAGCCGGGAGACCCAGTACTTC
TRBJ1-5,TRBD1,TRBV6-1,.,CASRVDRGQPQHF,TGTGCCAGCAGGGTAGACAGGGGGCAGCCCCAGCATTTT
TRBJ2-5,.,TRBV28,.,CASSLITPEETQYF,TGTGCCAGCAGTTTAATCACTCCGGAAGAGACCCAGTACTTC
TRBJ1-1,TRBD1,TRBV28,.,CASTLGGGLNTEAFF,TGTGCCAGCACTTTAGGGGGCGGCCTGAACACTGAAGCTTTCTTT
TRBJ1-2,.,TRBV29-1,.,CSVIQDNYGYTF,TGCAGCGTTATTCAGGATAACTATGGCTACACCTTC
TRBJ2-3,TRBD2,TRBV29-1,few,CSVLTSGRAGTQYF,TGCAGCGTTCTTACTAGCGGGAGGGCCGGTACGCAGTATTTT
TRBJ2-7,TRBD1,TRBV6-6,.,CASSYSGTAYEQYF,TGTGCCAGCAGTTACTCAGGGACAGCCTACGAGCAGTACTTC
TRBJ2-7,.,TRBV28,.,CASIEGGTYEQYF,TGTGCCAGCATCGAGGGGGGAACCTACGAGCAGTACTTC
TRBJ1-6,.,TRBV3-1,once,CASSPPTRTNSPLHF,TGTGCCAGCAGCCCACCAACAAGAACGAATTCACCCCTCCACTTT
TRBJ2-1,.,TRBV24-1,.,CASGDRQINNEQFF,TGTGCCTCCGGGGACCGGCAAATAAACAATGAGCAGTTCTTC
TRBJ1-2,.,TRBV7-2,few,CASSFPGRYYGYTF,TGTGCCAGCAGCTTTCCAGGGAGGTACTATGGCTACACCTTC
TRBJ2-5,TRBD1,TRBV29-1,.,CSVGQGAFETQYF,TGCAGCGTGGGACAGGGGGCCTTTGAGACCCAGTACTTC
TRBJ2-1,TRBD1,TRBV7-3,many,CASSSRTGDKFF,TGTGCCAGCAGCTCAAGGACAGGGGATAAGTTCTTC
TRBJ2-6,TRBD1,TRBV20-1,.,CSVRRDRTRSGANVLTF,TGCAGTGTTAGAAGGGACAGGACACGCTCTGGGGCCAACGTCCTGACTTTC
TRBJ2-1,TRBD2,TRBV5-6,once,CASSSTTSGYNEQFF,TGTGCCAGCAGCTCGACGACTAGCGGATACAATGAGCAGTTCTTC
TRBJ2-5,.,TRBV5-1,.,CASSLELTTDEQYF,TGCGCCAGCAGCTTGGAGTTGACTACGGATGAGCAGTACTTC
TRBJ2-3,TRBD2,TRBV6-4,.,CASSEAGSGNTQYF,TGTGCCAGCAGTGAAGCGGGGTCAGGAAATACGCAGTATTTT
TRBJ2-3,.,TRBV6-1,.,CASSLPGVGFADTQYF,TGTGCCAGCAGTCTACCGGGAGTGGGTTTTGCAGATACGCAGTATTTT